This T cell receptor beta chain was profiled in a study of T cell responses to AZD1222 COVID-19 vaccine. Across the whole study: Pooling covered second doses at about 4 or about 12 weeks. Study-wide results and caveats: Elevations in Spike-specific TCR breadth and depth followed administration of two AZD1222 doses. Vaccine-associated CD4 TCRs ranged over spike, dominating at 160-218 and 743-854.

Turning to this clone: The antigen remains undetermined.

The repertoire was sequenced with immunoSEQ multiplex PCR; TCRdb's copy has only in-frame clones and lacks some. There are about 130,000 clones in the sample; around 94% occur only once, and approximately 7% lies in the top ten. Trimming left V 6 bases short and J 4 bases short, with 12 bases between. Germline V gene lookup returns CDR1 LGHDT and CDR2 YNNKEL (reference sequence). This CDR3 region has 14 residues. This rearrangement joins TRBV3-1 (or the pseudogene TRBV3-2) to TRBJ2-2, with D possibly called TRBD1 or TRBD2 (5 bases each). The specimen was peripheral blood, collected on day 0 of AZD1222 vaccination. The TCR sequence derives from an adult in good health. The CDR3 loop reads CASSSRGPTGELFF. The CDR3 DNA sequence: TGTGCCAGCAGTTCAAGGGGACCCACCGGGGAGCTGTTTTTT.